This record looks at one T cell receptor (beta chain) sequence and its context. Its antigen remains unknown. Profiling relied on immunoSEQ multiplex PCR, and the TCRdb table lists in-frame clones only, not all of them. Among about 700,000 clones, 92% were seen once, and the ten largest hold roughly 24%. Germline V lookup: CDR1 SGHRS, CDR2 YFSETQ. Losses at the gene ends were 4 bases for V and 6 bases for J; bases not matched to a gene: 10. The CDR3 runs to 17 residues. Terminally differentiated effector memory CD45RA+ cells were excluded by CCR7 positive selection of CD45RO-negative cells. These data are taken from a study of shared clonotypes between healthy human individuals. Whole-study findings and limits: The four-donor shared clonotypes exceeded non-shared clonotypes in generation probability, with non-shared ones scoring lower. Sequencing depth was expected to affect clonotype sharing among donors. Sampling used blood alone; tissue repertoires probably differ.

Sequencing was done on a sample of naive CD8+ T cells sorted from blood. The sequence came from a man aged 25 to 45 in good health. The chain has TRBV5-1 and TRBJ2-2, with TRBD2 identical over 12 bases. The CDR3 DNA reads TGCGCCAGCAGCCGCGTGCTAGCGGGAGGGCTACCCGGGGAGCTGTTTTTT. This encodes CASSRVLAGGLPGELFF.